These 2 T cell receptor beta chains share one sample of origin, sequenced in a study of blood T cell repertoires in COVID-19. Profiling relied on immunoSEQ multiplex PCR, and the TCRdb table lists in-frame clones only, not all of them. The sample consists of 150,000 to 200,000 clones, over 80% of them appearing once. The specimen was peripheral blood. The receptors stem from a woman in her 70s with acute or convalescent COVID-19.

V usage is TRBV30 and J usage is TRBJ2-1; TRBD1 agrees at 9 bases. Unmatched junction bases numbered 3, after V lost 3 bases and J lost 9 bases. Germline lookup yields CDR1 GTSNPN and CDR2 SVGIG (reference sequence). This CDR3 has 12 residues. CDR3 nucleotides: TGTGCCTGGAGACAGGGGGCCTTTGAGCAGTTCTTC. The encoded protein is CAWRQGAFEQFF.

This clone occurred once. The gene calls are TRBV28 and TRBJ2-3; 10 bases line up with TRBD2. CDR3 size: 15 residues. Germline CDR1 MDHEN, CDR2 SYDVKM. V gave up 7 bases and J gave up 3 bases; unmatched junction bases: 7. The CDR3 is CASKSGGAGTDTQYF. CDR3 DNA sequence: TGTGCCAGCAAAAGCGGGGGGGCAGGAACAGATACGCAGTATTTT.